The next 26 T cell receptor beta chains were all read from a single sample in a study of molecular identifiers for immune sequencing clone quantification. TCRdb recomputed calls from the PCR reads with MiXCR, one row per CDR3 protein. The sample consists of 550,000 to 750,000 distinct CDR3 sequences, 15% to 20% of them appearing once. The sample consisted of naive CD8+ T cells from blood, with Jurkat cell RNA spiked in. The sample's subset: FACS-sorted CD8+CD4-CCR7+CD45RA+ naive T cells. Every receptor here comes from a human donor in good health. Some libraries in this study had Jurkat cell RNA spiked in.

Comments on this clonotype: The final CDR3 position lacks the conserved phenylalanine or tryptophan, pointing to a likely read error. The chain carries TRBV6-5 and TRBJ2-7, with 14 bases matching TRBD2. The length of the CDR3 is 16 residues. Trimming cost V 5 bases and J 0 bases; bases outside gene matches: 3. CDR1 is MNHEY, CDR2 SVGAGI, per germline. DNA of the CDR3: TGTGCCAGCAGTCCTGGGACTAGCGGGAGCTCCTACGAGCAGTACTCC. This sequence encodes CASSPGTSGSSYEQYS.

This clonotype was picked up many times. V and J are TRBV28 and TRBJ1-1, with 8 bases identical to TRBD1. V lost 6 bases and J lost 11; bases outside the gene matches: 14. Germline CDR1 and CDR2: MDHEN and SYDVKM. This CDR3 is built from 14 residues. The CDR3 spells CASRPGTGLPEAFF. The CDR3 DNA is TGTGCCAGCAGACCCGGGACAGGCTTGCCCGAGGCTTTCTTT.

This clonotype was detected only a few times. The gene calls are TRBV13 and TRBJ1-1; tentative D call: TRBD1 (6 bases). Germline lookup yields CDR1 PRHDT and CDR2 FYEKMQ (reference sequence). The CDR3 is made up of 15 amino acids. Trimming removed 4 bases at V and 1 base at J, with 13 bases between. In DNA, the CDR3 is TGTGCCAGCAGCTGTTCTGGACAGACGAACACTGAAGCTTTCTTT. Translating it yields CASSCSGQTNTEAFF.

V usage is TRBV30 and J usage is TRBJ1-1, with D possibly being TRBD1 (5 bases). Germline lookup yields CDR1 GTSNPN and CDR2 SVGIG (reference sequence). The length of the CDR3 is 14 residues. The V gene lost 2 bases and the J gene lost 0 bases, with 10 bases spanning the gap. CDR3 amino acids: CAWSYGGMNTEAFF. CDR3 bases: TGTGCCTGGAGTTACGGGGGGATGAACACTGAAGCTTTCTTT.

This clonotype was recorded at least ten times. J is TRBJ2-6 and V is TRBV20-1; TRBD2 might be the D (6 bases). Germline CDR1 is DFQATT and CDR2 is SNEGSKA (reference sequence). The CDR3 has 17 residues. The V gene lost 3 bases and the J gene lost 0 bases, with 15 bases spanning the gap. The DNA for the CDR3 is TGCAGTGCTAGGACGGACTCACTAGCCTCTGGGGCCAACGTCCTGACTTTC. Protein sequence: CSARTDSLASGANVLTF.

The genes are TRBV7-2 and TRBJ2-2, with D perhaps TRBD2 (6 bases). CDR3 length: 18 amino acids. V was shortened by 1 base and J by 2 bases, with 17 bases between the two germline ends. Germline V CDR1 and CDR2: SGHTA, FQGNSA. The chain's CDR3 is CASSLVPGTQRNTGELFF. DNA for the CDR3: TGTGCCAGCAGCTTAGTCCCCGGGACTCAGAGAAACACCGGGGAGCTGTTTTTT. Based on the CDR3 plus reference TRBV7-2 and TRBJ2-2, the full variable domain is GAGVSQSPSNKVTEKGKDVELRCDPISGHTALYWYRQSLGQGLEFLIYFQGNSAPDKSGLPSDRFSAERTGGSVSTLTIQRTQQEDSAVYLCASSLVPGTQRNTGELFFGEGSRLTVL.

This clonotype was detected many times. J is TRBJ2-4 and V is TRBV4-3; a weak D match, TRBD1 (5 bases). With 1 base removed from V and 1 base from J, the gap between germline ends came to 14 bases. CDR1 and CDR2 from the germline V gene are LGHNA and YSLEER. The CDR3 runs 17 residues. The CDR3 nucleotides are TGCGCCAGCAGCCAAGCTAGAGACAGCGCGGCCAAAAACATTCAGTACTTC. Protein product: CASSQARDSAAKNIQYF.

This clonotype was seen repeatedly, ten times or more. The J gene is TRBJ2-6, the V gene TRBV7-9, with D hard to call. Germline CDR1 is SEHNR and CDR2 is FQNEAQ (reference sequence). The CDR3 contains 12 residues. The germline V and J ends were trimmed by 6 bases and 2 bases, with 2 bases remaining between them. The CDR3 protein is CASSPGANVLTF. Here the CDR3 DNA reads TGTGCCAGCAGTCCTGGGGCCAACGTCCTGACTTTC. Supplemented by reference TRBV7-9 and TRBJ2-6, the full variable domain reads DTGVSQNPRHKITKRGQNVTFRCDPISEHNRLYWYRQTLGQGPEFLTYFQNEAQLEKSRLLSDRFSAERPKGSFSTLEIQRTEQGDSAMYLCASSPGANVLTFGAGSRLTVL.

This clonotype was observed at least ten times. The chain couples TRBV20-1 to TRBJ2-2; TRBD1 aligns across 9 bases. Germline V gene lookup returns CDR1 DFQATT and CDR2 SNEGSKA (reference sequence). With 0 bases clipped from V and 6 bases from J, the junction kept 2 bases outside the gene matches. The CDR3 spans 14 residues. The CDR3 region has the DNA TGCAGTGCTAGAGATGGGACAGGGTCCGGGGAGCTGTTTTTT. It specifies CSARDGTGSGELFF.

This clonotype was seen repeatedly, ten times or more. V gene TRBV4-3 combines with J gene TRBJ2-3; maybe TRBD2 (6 bases). Germline V gene data show CDR1 as LGHNA and CDR2 as YSLEER. V lost 0 bases to trimming and J lost 3 bases, with 13 bases between them. There are 16 residues in the CDR3. CDR3 in DNA: TGCGCCAGCAGCCAAGATGCGACTAGACTAACAGATACGCAGTATTTT. It codes for CASSQDATRLTDTQYF.

Only a few counts were recorded for this clonotype. V is TRBV15 and J is TRBJ2-5, with 7 bases lining up with TRBD2. V gave up 3 bases and J gave up 1 base; unmatched junction bases: 2. The CDR3 spans 14 residues. Per the germline V gene, CDR1 is LNHNV and CDR2 is YYDKDF (reference sequence). The CDR3 is CATSSWTSQETQYF. CDR3 coding DNA: TGTGCCACCAGCAGCTGGACTAGCCAAGAGACCCAGTACTTC.

The chain combines TRBV19 with TRBJ2-1; TRBD2 aligns across 9 bases. Germline CDR1 reads LNHDA; CDR2 reads SQIVND (reference sequence). The CDR3 has 14 residues. Unmatched junction bases numbered 6, after V lost 6 bases and J lost 6 bases. The CDR3 sequence is CASRGGRALNEQFF. Here the CDR3 DNA reads TGTGCCAGTAGAGGCGGGAGGGCCCTCAATGAGCAGTTCTTC. Combining the CDR3 with reference TRBV19 and TRBJ2-1 gives the whole variable domain DGGITQSPKYLFRKEGQNVTLSCEQNLNHDAMYWYRQDPGQGLRLIYYSQIVNDFQKGDIAEGYSVSREKKESFPLTVTSAQKNPTAFYLCASRGGRALNEQFFGPGTRLTVL.

This clonotype has ten or more counts. V is TRBV5-5 and J is TRBJ1-1; D not resolved. The V end was cut by 4 bases, the J end by 1 base, with 11 bases between. The V gene's germline CDR1 is SGHKS and CDR2 YYEKEE (reference sequence). CDR3 length equals 14 residues. The CDR3 coding sequence is TGTGCCAGCAGCGATGAAATAAGGAACACTGAAGCTTTCTTT. This sequence encodes CASSDEIRNTEAFF.

This clonotype was picked up many times. CDR3: CASSSGQGSSYNEQFF. Here the CDR3 DNA reads TGTGCCAGCAGTTCCGGACAGGGAAGCTCCTACAATGAGCAGTTCTTC. The chain couples TRBV12-3 or TRBV12-4 to TRBJ2-1; TRBD1 matches at 8 bases. V gave up 4 bases and J gave up 0 bases; unmatched junction bases: 5. The CDR3 totals 16 residues.

This clonotype was seen only once. Here the CDR3 omits its conserved ending phenylalanine or tryptophan, so a read error is the likely source. This chain uses TRBV6-5 with TRBJ2-7; D gene unclear. Trimming took off 0 bases at V and 3 bases at J, with 6 bases between the two ends. Germline CDR1 MNHEY, CDR2 SVGAGI. The CDR3 runs to 13 residues. The chain's CDR3 is CASSYSLGYEQYL. The CDR3 nucleotides are TGTGCCAGCAGTTACTCTCTCGGCTACGAGCAGTACCTC.

This clonotype has a count of ten or more. The chain combines TRBV7-9 with TRBJ1-4, with D unresolved. Germline-derived CDR1 and CDR2 are SEHNR and FQNEAQ (reference sequence). V lost 4 bases to trimming and J lost 6 bases, with 15 bases between them. CDR3 length: 15 residues. Here the CDR3 reads CASSSGPGDDEKLFF. In DNA, the CDR3 is TGTGCCAGCAGCTCTGGGCCGGGAGACGATGAAAAACTGTTTTTT.

About this clonotype itself: This may stem from a read error, because a much larger clone lies one nucleotide away. V usage is TRBV29-1 and J usage is TRBJ1-1; D gene unclear. The CDR3 contains 10 residues. Germline values: CDR1 SQVTM, CDR2 ANQGSEA. CDR3 nucleotide sequence: TGCAGCGTTGTAGCTACTGAAGCTTCCTTT. Translating gives CSVVATEASF.

In its sample, this clonotype was seen a few times. A much larger clone sits a single nucleotide away, making a read error possible. The chain joins TRBV29-1 to TRBJ1-1; D is possibly TRBD1 (5 bases). Germline CDR1 reads SQVTM; CDR2 reads ANQGSEA. The CDR3 is made up of 12 amino acids. CDR3 bases: TGCGGCGTTGTCGGCAGGGTAGGTGAAGCTTTCTTT. Translated: CGVVGRVGEAFF.

Concerning this clonotype: A clone one base away is much larger, so this may be a read error. The chain links TRBV2 to TRBJ2-3; D unresolved. The CDR3 totals 14 residues. CDR1 is SNHLY and CDR2 is FYNNEI in the germline V gene. Trimming stripped 7 bases from V and 1 base from J, with 12 bases between. The DNA for the CDR3 is TGTGCCAGCACCAACGGGCCCCGCACAGATACGCAGTATTTT. This translates into CASTNGPRTDTQYF.

Worth noting for this clonotype: This sequence may be a read error, since a much larger clone differs from it by one base. The V and J genes are TRBV7-9 and TRBJ2-7, with 8 bases lining up with TRBD1. The CDR3 length is 15 residues. Germline CDR1 reads SEHNR; CDR2 reads FQNEAQ (reference sequence). The CDR3 here is CASSLDREIGTEQWF. The CDR3 nucleotides read TGTGCCAGCAGCTTGGACAGGGAAATAGGCACTGAGCAGTGGTTC.

This clonotype was seen once. A much larger clonotype is one base distant, so this may be a read error. The chain recombines TRBV4-2 with TRBJ2-5; 10 nucleotides match TRBD2. This CDR3 comprises 16 residues. Germline V lookup: CDR1 LGHNA, CDR2 YNFKEQ. CDR3 in amino acids: CASSQDRAGGMETQNF. The CDR3 DNA follows: TGTGCCAGCAGCCAAGATCGAGCGGGAGGGATGGAGACCCAGAACTTC.

This clonotype occurred many times. This chain connects TRBV7-9 to TRBJ2-5; 11 bases are a match to TRBD2. Looked up from germline, CDR1 is SEHNR and CDR2 is FQNEAQ (reference sequence). The junction had 1 base not matched to a gene; V was cut back by 0 bases and J by 4 bases. CDR3 length: 15 amino acids. The CDR3 DNA reads as TGTGCCAGCAGCTTAGCTACTAGCGGGAGAGAGACCCAGTACTTC. Encoded protein: CASSLATSGRETQYF.

This clonotype was counted at least ten times. This chain joins TRBV29-1 and TRBJ2-6, with D unclear. The germline gives CDR1 SQVTM, CDR2 ANQGSEA. V shed 7 bases and J shed 4 bases, with 8 bases lying between them. This CDR3 region has 12 residues. Here the CDR3 reads CSARSGANVLTF. CDR3 bases: TGCAGCGCCCGATCCGGGGCCAACGTCCTGACTTTC.

The chain has TRBV4-3 and TRBJ2-7, with TRBD2 identical over 12 bases. The CDR3 has 16 residues. Germline CDR1 LGHNA, CDR2 YSLEER. The V gene end was trimmed by 3 bases and the J gene end by 0 bases; junction bases not matched to a gene: 3. CDR3: CASSHGTSGPSYEQYF. The CDR3 bases are TGCGCCAGCAGCCACGGGACTAGCGGGCCCTCCTACGAGCAGTACTTC.

A word on this clonotype: A read error is possible here, since a much larger clone lies one base away. This chain uses TRBV12-5 with TRBJ1-4; TRBD1 might be the D (6 bases). The CDR3 runs 13 residues. Germline assignment: CDR1 LGHNT and CDR2 FRNRAP. CDR3 bases: TGTGATAGTGGTGGGGGGGCCGGTGAAAAACTGTTTTTT. Translating gives CDSGGGAGEKLFF.

Concerning this clonotype itself: The CDR3 does not end in the conserved phenylalanine or tryptophan, so this is likely a read error. The chain recombines TRBV27 with TRBJ1-2, with 8 bases fitting TRBD1. The CDR3 is made up of 14 amino acids. Germline values: CDR1 MNHEY, CDR2 SMNVEV (reference sequence). Unmatched junction bases numbered 3, after V lost 3 bases and J lost 3 bases. The CDR3 DNA sequence: TGTGCCAGCAGTTTGTCAGGGGGCGACTATGGCTACACCTCC. This translates into CASSLSGGDYGYTS.